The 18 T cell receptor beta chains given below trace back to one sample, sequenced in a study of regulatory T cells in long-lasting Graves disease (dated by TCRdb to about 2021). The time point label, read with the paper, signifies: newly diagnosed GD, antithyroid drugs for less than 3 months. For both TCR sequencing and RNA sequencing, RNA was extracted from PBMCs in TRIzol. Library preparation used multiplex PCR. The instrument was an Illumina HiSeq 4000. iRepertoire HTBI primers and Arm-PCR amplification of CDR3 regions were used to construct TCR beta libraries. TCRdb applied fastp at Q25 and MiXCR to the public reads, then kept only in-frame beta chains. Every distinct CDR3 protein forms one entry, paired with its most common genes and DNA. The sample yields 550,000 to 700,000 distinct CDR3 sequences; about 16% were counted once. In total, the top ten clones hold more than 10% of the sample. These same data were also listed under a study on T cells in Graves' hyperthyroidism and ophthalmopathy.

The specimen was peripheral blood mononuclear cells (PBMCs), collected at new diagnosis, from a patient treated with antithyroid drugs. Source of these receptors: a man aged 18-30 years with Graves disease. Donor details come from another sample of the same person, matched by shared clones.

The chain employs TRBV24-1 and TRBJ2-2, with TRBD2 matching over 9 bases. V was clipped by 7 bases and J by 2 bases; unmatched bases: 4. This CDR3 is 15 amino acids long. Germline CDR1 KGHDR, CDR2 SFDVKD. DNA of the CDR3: TGTGCCACCAGACCCGGGACTAGCAACACCGGGGAGCTGTTTTTT. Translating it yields CATRPGTSNTGELFF.

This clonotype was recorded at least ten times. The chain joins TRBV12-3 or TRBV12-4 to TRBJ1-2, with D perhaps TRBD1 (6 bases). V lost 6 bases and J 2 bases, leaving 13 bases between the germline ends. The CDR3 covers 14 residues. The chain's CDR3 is CASSPDSPNYGYTF. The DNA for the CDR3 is TGTGCCAGCAGCCCGGACAGTCCAAACTATGGCTACACCTTC.

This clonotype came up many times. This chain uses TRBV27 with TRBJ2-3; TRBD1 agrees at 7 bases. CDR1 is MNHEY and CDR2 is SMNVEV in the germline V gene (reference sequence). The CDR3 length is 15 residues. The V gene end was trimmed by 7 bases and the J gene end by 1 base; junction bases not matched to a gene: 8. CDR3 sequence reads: CASNERQGGTDTQYF. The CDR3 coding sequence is TGTGCCAGCAACGAACGGCAGGGGGGCACAGATACGCAGTATTTT.

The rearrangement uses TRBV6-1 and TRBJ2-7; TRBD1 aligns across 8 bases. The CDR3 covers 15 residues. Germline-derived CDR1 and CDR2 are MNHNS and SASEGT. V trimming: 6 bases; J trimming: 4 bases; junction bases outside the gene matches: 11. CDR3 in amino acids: CASRTPGGRDYEQYF. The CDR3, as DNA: TGTGCCAGCAGGACACCAGGGGGCCGGGATTACGAGCAGTACTTC.

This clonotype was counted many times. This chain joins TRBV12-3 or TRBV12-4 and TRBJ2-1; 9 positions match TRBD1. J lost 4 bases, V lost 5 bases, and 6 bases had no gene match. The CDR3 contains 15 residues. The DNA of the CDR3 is TGTGCCAGCAGTACAACGGGACAGGGATACAATGAGCAGTTCTTC. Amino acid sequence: CASSTTGQGYNEQFF.

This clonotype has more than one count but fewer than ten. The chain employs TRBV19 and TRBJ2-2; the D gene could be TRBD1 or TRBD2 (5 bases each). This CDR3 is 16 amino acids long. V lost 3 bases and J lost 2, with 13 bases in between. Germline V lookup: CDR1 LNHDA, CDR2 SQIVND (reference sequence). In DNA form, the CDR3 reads TGTGCCAGTAGTATCGGGGTAGGGACCAACACCGGGGAGCTGTTTTTT. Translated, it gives CASSIGVGTNTGELFF.

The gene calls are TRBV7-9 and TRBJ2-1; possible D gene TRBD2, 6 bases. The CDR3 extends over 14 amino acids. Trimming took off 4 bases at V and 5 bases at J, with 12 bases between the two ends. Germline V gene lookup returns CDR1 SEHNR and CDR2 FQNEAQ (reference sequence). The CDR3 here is CASSSLATHNEQFF. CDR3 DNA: TGTGCCAGCAGCTCCCTAGCGACCCACAATGAGCAGTTCTTC. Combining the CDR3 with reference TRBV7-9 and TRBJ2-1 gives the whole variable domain DTGVSQNPRHKITKRGQNVTFRCDPISEHNRLYWYRQTLGQGPEFLTYFQNEAQLEKSRLLSDRFSAERPKGSFSTLEIQRTEQGDSAMYLCASSSLATHNEQFFGPGTRLTVL.

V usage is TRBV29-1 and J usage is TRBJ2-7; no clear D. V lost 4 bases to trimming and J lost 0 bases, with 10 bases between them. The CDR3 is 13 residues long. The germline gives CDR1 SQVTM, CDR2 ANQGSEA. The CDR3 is CSVVLGASYEQYF. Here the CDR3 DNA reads TGCAGCGTTGTTCTCGGAGCCTCCTACGAGCAGTACTTC.

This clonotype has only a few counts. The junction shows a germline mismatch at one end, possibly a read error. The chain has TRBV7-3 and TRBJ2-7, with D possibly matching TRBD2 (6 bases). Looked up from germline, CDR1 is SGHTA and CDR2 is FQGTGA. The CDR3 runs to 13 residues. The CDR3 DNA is TGTGCCAGCCACCCGGAGGGGATCTACGTGCAGTACTTC. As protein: CASHPEGIYVQYF.

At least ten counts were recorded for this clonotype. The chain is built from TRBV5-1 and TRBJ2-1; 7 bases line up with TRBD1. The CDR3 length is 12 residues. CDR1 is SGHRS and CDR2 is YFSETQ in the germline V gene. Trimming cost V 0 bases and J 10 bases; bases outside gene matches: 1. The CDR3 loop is CASSLETGEQFF. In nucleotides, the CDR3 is TGCGCCAGCAGCTTGGAGACAGGGGAGCAGTTCTTC.

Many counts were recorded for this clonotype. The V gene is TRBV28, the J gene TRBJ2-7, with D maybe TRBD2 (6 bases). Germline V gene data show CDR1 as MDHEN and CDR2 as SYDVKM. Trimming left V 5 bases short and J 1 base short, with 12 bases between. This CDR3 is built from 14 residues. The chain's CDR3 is CASSPGLTSYEQYF. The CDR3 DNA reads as TGTGCCAGCAGTCCTGGACTAACTTCCTACGAGCAGTACTTC.

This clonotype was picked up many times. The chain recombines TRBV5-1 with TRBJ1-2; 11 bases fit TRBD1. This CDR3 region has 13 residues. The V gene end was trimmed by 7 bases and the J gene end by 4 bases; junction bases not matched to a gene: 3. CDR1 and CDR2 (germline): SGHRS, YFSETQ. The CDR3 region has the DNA TGCGCCAGCGGACAGGGGGCAACCTATGGCTACACCTTC. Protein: CASGQGATYGYTF.

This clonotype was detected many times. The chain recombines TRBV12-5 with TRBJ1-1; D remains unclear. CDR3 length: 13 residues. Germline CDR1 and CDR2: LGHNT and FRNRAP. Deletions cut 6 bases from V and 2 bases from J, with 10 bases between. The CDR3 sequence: CASGRYTNTEAFF. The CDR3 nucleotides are TGTGCTAGTGGCCGCTATACCAACACTGAAGCTTTCTTT.

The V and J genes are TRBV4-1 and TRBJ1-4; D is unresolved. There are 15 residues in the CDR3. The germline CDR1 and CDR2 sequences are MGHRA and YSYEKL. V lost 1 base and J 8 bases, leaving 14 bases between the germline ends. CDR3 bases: TGCGCCAGCAGCCAAGGGGGATTGACCGACGAAAAACTGTTTTTT. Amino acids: CASSQGGLTDEKLFF.

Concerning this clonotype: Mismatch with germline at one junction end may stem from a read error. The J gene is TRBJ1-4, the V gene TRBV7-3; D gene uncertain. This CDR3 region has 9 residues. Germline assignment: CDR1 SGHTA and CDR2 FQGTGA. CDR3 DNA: TGTGCCAGCAGCTTAACCGGCGGATTT. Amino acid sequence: CASSLTGGF.

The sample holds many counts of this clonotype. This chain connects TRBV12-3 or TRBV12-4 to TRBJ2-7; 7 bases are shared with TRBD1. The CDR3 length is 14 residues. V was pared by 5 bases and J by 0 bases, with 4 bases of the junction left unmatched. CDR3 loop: CASSRTGDSYEQYF. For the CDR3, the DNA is TGTGCCAGCAGTCGAACAGGGGACTCCTACGAGCAGTACTTC.

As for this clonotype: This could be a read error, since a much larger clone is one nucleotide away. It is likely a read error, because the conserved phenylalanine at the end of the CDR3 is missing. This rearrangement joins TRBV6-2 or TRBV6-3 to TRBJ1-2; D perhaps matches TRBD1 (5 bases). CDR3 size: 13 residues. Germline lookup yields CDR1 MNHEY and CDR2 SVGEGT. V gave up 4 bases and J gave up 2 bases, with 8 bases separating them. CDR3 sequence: CASSSRQNYGYTV. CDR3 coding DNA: TGTGCCAGCAGTTCCCGACAGAACTATGGCTACACCGTC.

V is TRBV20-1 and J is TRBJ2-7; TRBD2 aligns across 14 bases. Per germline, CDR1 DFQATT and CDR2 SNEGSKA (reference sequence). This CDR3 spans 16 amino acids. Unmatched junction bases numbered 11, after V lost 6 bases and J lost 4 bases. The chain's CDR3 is CSAPHTGTSGSYEQYF. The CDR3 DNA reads TGCAGTGCCCCCCACACGGGGACTAGCGGGAGTTACGAGCAGTACTTC.